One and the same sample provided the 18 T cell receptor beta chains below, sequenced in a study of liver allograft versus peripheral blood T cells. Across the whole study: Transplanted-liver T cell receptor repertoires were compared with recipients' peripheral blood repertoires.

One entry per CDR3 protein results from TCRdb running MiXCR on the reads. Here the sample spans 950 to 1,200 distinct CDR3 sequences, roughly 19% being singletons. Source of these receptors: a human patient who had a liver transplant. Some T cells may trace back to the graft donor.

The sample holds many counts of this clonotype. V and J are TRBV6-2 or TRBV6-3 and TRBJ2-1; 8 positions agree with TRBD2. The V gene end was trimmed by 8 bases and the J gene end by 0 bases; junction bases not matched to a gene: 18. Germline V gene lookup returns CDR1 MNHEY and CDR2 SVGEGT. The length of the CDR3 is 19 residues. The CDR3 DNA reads TGTGCCAGCCGTGGGGAACTAGCGGTCCAACCTACCTCCTACAATGAGCAGTTCTTC. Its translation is CASRGELAVQPTSYNEQFF.

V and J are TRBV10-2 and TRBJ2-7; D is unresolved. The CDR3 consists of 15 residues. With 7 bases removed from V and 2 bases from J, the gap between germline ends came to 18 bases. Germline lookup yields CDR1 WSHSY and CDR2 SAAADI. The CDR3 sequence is CASNLDGPRPYEQYF. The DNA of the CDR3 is TGCGCCAGCAATCTGGACGGCCCTAGGCCCTACGAGCAGTACTTC.

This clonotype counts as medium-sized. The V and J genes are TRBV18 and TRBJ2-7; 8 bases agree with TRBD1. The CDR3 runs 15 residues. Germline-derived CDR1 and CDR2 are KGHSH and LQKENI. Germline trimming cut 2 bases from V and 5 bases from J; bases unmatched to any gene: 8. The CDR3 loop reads CASSPTGQVMNEQYF. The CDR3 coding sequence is TGTGCCAGCTCACCAACGGGACAGGTAATGAACGAGCAGTACTTC.

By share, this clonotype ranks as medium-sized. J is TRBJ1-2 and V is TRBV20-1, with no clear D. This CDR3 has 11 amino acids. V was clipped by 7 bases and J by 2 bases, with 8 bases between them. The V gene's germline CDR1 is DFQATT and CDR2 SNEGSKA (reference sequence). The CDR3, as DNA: TGCAGTGTTTCGGAGAACTATGGCTACACCTTC. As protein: CSVSENYGYTF.

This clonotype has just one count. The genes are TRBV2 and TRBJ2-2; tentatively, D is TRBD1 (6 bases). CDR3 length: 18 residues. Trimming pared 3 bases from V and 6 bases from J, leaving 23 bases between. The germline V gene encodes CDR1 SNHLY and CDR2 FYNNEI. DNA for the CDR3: TGTGCCAGCAGTGAGGAATCTAAAACAGGGACCGAGGCCGGGGAGCTGTTTTTT. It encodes CASSEESKTGTEAGELFF.

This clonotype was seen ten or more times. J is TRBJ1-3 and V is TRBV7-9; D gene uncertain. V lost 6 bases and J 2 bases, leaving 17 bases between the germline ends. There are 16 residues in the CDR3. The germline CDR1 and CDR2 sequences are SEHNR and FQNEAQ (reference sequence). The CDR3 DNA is TGTGCCAGCAGTTACACGTCCCCAAGCCCTGGAAACACCATATATTTT. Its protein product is CASSYTSPSPGNTIYF.

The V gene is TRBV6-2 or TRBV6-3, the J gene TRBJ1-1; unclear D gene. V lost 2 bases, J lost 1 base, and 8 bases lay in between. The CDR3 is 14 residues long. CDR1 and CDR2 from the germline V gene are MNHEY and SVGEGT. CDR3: CASSYPVENTEAFF. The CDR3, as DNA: TGTGCCAGCAGTTACCCGGTCGAGAACACTGAAGCTTTCTTT.

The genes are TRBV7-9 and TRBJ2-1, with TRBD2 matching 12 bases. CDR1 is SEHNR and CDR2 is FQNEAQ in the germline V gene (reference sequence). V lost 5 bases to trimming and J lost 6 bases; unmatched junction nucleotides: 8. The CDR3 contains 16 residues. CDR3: CASSPSTSGGFNEQFF. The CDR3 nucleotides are TGTGCCAGCAGCCCCTCGACTAGCGGGGGCTTCAATGAGCAGTTCTTC.

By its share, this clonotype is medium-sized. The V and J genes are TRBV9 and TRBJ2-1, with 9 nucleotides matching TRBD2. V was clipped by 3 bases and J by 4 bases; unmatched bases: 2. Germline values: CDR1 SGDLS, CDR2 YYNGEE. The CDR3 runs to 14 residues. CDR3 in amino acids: CASSATSGYNEQFF. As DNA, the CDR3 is TGTGCCAGCAGCGCGACTAGCGGTTACAATGAGCAGTTCTTC.

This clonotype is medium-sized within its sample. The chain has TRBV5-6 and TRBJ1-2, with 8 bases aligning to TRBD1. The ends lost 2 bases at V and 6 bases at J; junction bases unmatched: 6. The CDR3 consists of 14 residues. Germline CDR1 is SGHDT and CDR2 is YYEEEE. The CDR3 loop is CASSFLRTGHGYTF. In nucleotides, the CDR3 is TGTGCCAGCAGCTTCCTACGGACAGGGCATGGCTACACCTTC. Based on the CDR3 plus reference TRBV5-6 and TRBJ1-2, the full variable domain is DAGVTQSPTHLIKTRGQQVTLRCSPKSGHDTVSWYQQALGQGPQFIFQYYEEEERQRGNFPDRFSGHQFPNYSSELNVNALLLGDSALYLCASSFLRTGHGYTFGSGTRLTVV.

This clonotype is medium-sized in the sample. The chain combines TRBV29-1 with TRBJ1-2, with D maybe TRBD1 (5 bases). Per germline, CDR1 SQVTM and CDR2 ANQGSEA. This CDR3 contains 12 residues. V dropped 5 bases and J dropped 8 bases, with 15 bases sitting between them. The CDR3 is CSVPGPLGGYTF. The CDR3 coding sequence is TGCAGCGTTCCGGGACCGCTCGGGGGCTACACCTTC. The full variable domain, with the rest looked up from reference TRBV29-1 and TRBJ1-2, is SAVISQKPSRDICQRGTSLTIQCQVDSQVTMMFWYRQQPGQSLTLIATANQGSEATYESGFVIDKFPISRPNLTFSTLTVSNMSPEDSSIYLCSVPGPLGGYTFGSGTRLTVV.

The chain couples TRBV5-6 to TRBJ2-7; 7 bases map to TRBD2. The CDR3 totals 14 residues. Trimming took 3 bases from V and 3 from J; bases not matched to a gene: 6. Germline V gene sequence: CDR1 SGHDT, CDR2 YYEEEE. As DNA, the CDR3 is TGTGCCAGCAGCTGGGGGGGGGGGTTCTACGAGCAGTACTTC. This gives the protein CASSWGGGFYEQYF.

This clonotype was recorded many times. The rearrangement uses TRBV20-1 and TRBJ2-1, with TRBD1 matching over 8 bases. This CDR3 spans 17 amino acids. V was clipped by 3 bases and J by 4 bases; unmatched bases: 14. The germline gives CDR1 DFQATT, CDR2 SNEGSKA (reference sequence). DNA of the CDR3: TGCAGTGCTAGCCTTTGGGACAGGCGTAAATTTTACAATGAGCAGTTCTTC. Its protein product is CSASLWDRRKFYNEQFF.

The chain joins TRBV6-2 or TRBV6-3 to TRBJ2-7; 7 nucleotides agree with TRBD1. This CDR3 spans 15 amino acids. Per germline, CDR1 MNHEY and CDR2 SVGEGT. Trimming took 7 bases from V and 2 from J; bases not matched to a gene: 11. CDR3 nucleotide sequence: TGTGCCAGCACCGAACCTTTCACAGGGGCCTACGAGCAGTACTTC. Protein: CASTEPFTGAYEQYF.

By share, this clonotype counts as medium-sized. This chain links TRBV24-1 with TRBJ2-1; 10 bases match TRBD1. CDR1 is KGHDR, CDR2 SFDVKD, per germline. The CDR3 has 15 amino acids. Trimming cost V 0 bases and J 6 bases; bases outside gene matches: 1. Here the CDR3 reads CATSDLWDRGNEQFF. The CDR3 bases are TGTGCCACCAGTGATTTGTGGGACAGGGGCAATGAGCAGTTCTTC.

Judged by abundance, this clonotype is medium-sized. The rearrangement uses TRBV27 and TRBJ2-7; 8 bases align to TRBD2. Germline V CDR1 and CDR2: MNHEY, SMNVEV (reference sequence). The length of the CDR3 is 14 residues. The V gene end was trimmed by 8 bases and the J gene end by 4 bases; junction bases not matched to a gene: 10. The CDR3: CASRPLREEYEQYF. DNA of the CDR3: TGTGCCAGCCGCCCGCTGCGGGAGGAGTACGAGCAGTACTTC.

This chain's CDR3 is CASSLWALNTEAFF. In nucleotides, the CDR3 is TGTGCCAGCAGCTTGTGGGCACTCAACACTGAAGCTTTCTTT. The chain carries TRBV5-4 and TRBJ1-1; unclear D gene. V lost 1 base, J lost 2 bases, and 9 bases lay in between. The CDR3 has 14 amino acids. The germline gives CDR1 SGHNT, CDR2 YYREEE (reference sequence).

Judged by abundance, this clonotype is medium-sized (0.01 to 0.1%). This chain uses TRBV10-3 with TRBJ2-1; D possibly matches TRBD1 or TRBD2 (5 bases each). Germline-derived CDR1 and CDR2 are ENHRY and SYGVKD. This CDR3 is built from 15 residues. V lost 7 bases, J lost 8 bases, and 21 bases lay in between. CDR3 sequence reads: CAINSRDPPTDEQFF. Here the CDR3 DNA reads TGTGCCATCAACTCGAGGGACCCTCCTACGGATGAGCAGTTCTTC.